Presented here are 10 T cell receptor beta chains from one specimen sequenced in a study of blood T cell repertoires in COVID-19. Libraries were prepared by immunoSEQ multiplex PCR; TCRdb keeps only in-frame clonotypes and omits some of them. This sample carries approximately 200,000 clones, about 80% of them seen once, and the ten largest clones take under 2%. The sample consisted of PBMCs or T cells enriched from blood (not recorded which). These TCRs come from a man aged 55 to 70 who had recovered from COVID-19.

This chain joins TRBV21-1 and TRBJ1-5; the tabulated D call, TRBD1, remains unverified against the DNA. TRBV21-1 represents a pseudogene. The length of the CDR3 is 17 residues. CDR3 nucleotide sequence: TGTGCCAGCAGCAAACCCCTCGGACAGGGTGATGATCAGCCCCAGCATTTT. Translated, it gives CASSKPLGQGDDQPQHF.

The sample holds one count of this clone. The V and J genes are TRBV3-1 (or the pseudogene TRBV3-2) and TRBJ2-7, with TRBD1 identical over 9 bases. J lost 3 bases, V lost 1 base, and 4 bases had no gene match. The CDR3 totals 15 residues. Germline CDR1 reads LGHDT; CDR2 reads YNNKEL (reference sequence). For the CDR3, the DNA is TGTGCCAGCAGCCAAGTTAACAGGGGGCTCTACGAGCAGTACTTC. Translating gives CASSQVNRGLYEQYF.

The genes are TRBV9 and TRBJ2-7; 12 bases agree with TRBD1. The CDR3 is 16 residues long. V lost 4 bases and J lost 6; bases outside the gene matches: 11. CDR1 is SGDLS, CDR2 YYNGEE, per germline. The CDR3 region is CASSLGRGQGAREQYF. DNA of the CDR3: TGTGCCAGCAGCCTGGGGAGGGGACAGGGGGCACGCGAGCAGTACTTC.

The genes are TRBV11-2 and TRBJ2-7; D gene unclear. Germline CDR1 reads SGHAT; CDR2 reads FQNNGV. The CDR3 is 11 amino acids. Trimming left V 11 bases short and J 7 bases short, with 15 bases between. CDR3 region: CASTPGWEQYF. The CDR3, as DNA: TGTGCCTCGACACCAGGCTGGGAGCAGTACTTC.

This clone was seen a few times. The chain links TRBV11-2 to TRBJ1-2; D gene uncertain. V was shortened by 3 bases and J by 6 bases, with 8 bases between the two germline ends. The CDR3 runs to 12 residues. Germline lookup yields CDR1 SGHAT and CDR2 FQNNGV. The CDR3 loop reads CASSFGGDGYTF. DNA for the CDR3: TGTGCCAGCAGCTTCGGCGGGGATGGCTACACCTTC.

V usage is TRBV6-5 and J usage is TRBJ1-2; D is ambiguous. Deletions cut 6 bases from V and 4 bases from J, with 12 bases between. CDR1 is MNHEY, CDR2 SVGAGI, per germline. The CDR3 has 13 amino acids. The CDR3 protein is CASSPTGSYGYTF. The CDR3 nucleotides read TGTGCCAGCAGCCCGACTGGGAGCTATGGCTACACCTTC.

The gene calls are TRBV12-3 or TRBV12-4 and TRBJ2-5; D remains ambiguous. Trimming left V 5 bases short and J 5 bases short, with 6 bases between. The CDR3 covers 11 residues. CDR3 protein: CASSRSETQYF. Here the CDR3 DNA reads TGTGCCAGCAGTCGGTCGGAGACCCAGTACTTC.

The rearrangement links TRBV18 to TRBJ1-5; tentative D call: TRBD1 (5 bases). Trimming left V 8 bases short and J 4 bases short, with 12 bases between. The CDR3 runs 13 residues. Germline loops: CDR1 KGHSH, CDR2 LQKENI. The CDR3 is CASRDSQNQPQHF. The CDR3 nucleotides read TGTGCCAGCCGAGACAGTCAGAATCAGCCCCAGCATTTT.

The V and J genes are TRBV5-1 and TRBJ1-3, with D possibly being TRBD1 (6 bases). This CDR3 region has 15 residues. Germline V gene sequence: CDR1 SGHRS, CDR2 YFSETQ. V gave up 0 bases and J gave up 2 bases, with 9 bases separating them. The CDR3 region has the DNA TGCGCCAGCAGCTTGGCAGGGGTAGCTGGAAACACCATATATTTT. It encodes CASSLAGVAGNTIYF.

This chain links TRBV5-1 with TRBJ2-7; the match to TRBD2 covers 7 bases. The V gene's germline CDR1 is SGHRS and CDR2 YFSETQ. This CDR3 has 14 residues. Trimming cost V 0 bases and J 4 bases; bases outside gene matches: 4. The CDR3 is CASSLEGGGYEQYF. CDR3 in DNA: TGCGCCAGCAGCTTGGAAGGCGGGGGTTACGAGCAGTACTTC.